This TCR beta chain comes out of a study of T cell responses to AZD1222 COVID-19 vaccine. V was cut by 5 bases and J by 10 bases, with 21 bases left in between. Germline V lookup: CDR1 SEHNR, CDR2 FQNEAQ (reference sequence). The CDR3 has 16 residues. The method was immunoSEQ multiplex PCR; TCRdb's version includes in-frame clones alone and lacks a portion of them. This sample yields 50,000 to 65,000 clones, of which roughly 90% are seen a single time; less than 9% belongs to the top ten. The chain links TRBV7-9 to TRBJ1-6, with D maybe TRBD1 (5 bases). The sample here was peripheral blood, taken 28 days after the second AZD1222 dose. This receptor was identified in an adult who received the AZD1222 COVID-19 vaccine. Here the CDR3 DNA reads TGTGCCAGCAGCCGATCGGACAAGGTTGAACGGTCACCCCTCCACTTT. This sequence encodes CASSRSDKVERSPLHF.